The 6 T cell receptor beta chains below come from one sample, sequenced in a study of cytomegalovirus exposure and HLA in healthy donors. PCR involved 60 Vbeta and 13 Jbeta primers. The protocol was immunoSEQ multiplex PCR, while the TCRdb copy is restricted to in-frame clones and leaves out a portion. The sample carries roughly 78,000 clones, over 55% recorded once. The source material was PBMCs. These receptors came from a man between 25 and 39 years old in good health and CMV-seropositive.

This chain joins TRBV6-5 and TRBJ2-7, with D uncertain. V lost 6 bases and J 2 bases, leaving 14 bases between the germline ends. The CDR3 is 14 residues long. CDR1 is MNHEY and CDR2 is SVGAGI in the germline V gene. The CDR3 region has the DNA TGTGCCAGCAGGTCAGCGTGTCGAACCTACGAGCAGTACTTC. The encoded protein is CASRSACRTYEQYF.

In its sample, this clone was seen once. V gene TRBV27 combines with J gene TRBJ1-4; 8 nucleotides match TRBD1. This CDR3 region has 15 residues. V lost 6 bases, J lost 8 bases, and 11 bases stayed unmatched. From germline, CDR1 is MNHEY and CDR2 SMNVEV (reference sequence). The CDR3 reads CASRSRRGLGEKLFF. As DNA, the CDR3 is TGTGCCAGCAGGTCACGCAGGGGGCTTGGGGAAAAACTGTTTTTT.

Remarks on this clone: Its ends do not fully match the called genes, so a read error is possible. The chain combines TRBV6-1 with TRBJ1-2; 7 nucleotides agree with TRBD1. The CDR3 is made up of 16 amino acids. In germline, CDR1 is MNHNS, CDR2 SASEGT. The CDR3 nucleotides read TGTGCCAGCAGCGAAGGAGGACAGGTTCCCTTCTATGGCTACACCTTC. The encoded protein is CASSEGGQVPFYGYTF.

CDR3 DNA sequence: TGTGCCAGCAGCGTGGGTCCAGGGGGATGGGAGGAAGATACGCAGTATTTT. The encoded protein is CASSVGPGGWEEDTQYF. The V gene is TRBV9, the J gene TRBJ2-3, with a possible D match to TRBD1 (7 bases). CDR1 and CDR2 (germline): SGDLS, YYNGEE. The ends were cut back, 2 bases at V and 5 bases at J, with 21 bases in the middle. The CDR3 length is 17 residues.

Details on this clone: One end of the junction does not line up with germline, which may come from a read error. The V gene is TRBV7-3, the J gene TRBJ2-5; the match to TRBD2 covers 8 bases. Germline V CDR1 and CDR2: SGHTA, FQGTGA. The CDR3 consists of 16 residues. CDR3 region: CASNLGVGTSEATQYF. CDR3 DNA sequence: TGTGCCAGCAACTTAGGGGTAGGGACTAGTGAAGCGACCCAGTACTTC.

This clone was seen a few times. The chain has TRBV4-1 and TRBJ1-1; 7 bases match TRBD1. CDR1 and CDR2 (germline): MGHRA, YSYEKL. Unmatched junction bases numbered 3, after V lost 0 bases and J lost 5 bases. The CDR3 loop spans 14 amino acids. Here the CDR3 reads CASSQDAGGTEAFF. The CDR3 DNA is TGCGCCAGCAGCCAAGATGCAGGGGGGACTGAAGCTTTCTTT.